This section outlines one T cell receptor (beta chain) sequence together with its context. Trimming removed 6 bases from V and 3 bases from J, with 10 bases in between. This CDR3 is 14 amino acids long. Germline CDR1 SGHRS, CDR2 YFSETQ. The data derive from a study of blood T cell repertoires in COVID-19. Some clones are missing from TCRdb's copy, which holds only in-frame ones; the method was immunoSEQ multiplex PCR. The data contain 50,000 to 65,000 clones, roughly 80% of them seen just once; the ten biggest clones take up about 22%. This rearrangement joins TRBV5-1 to TRBJ1-6, with D possibly matching TRBD1 (5 bases). Input material: peripheral blood. The receptor was derived from a woman aged 55-70 years with acute or convalescent COVID-19. CDR3 DNA sequence: TGCGCCAGCAATGGGGGAGGCTATAATTCACCCCTCCACTTT. Protein: CASNGGGYNSPLHF.